This entry lists 25 T cell receptor beta chains sequenced from one sample in a study of OX40 agonist ivuxolimab in advanced cancers. Produced via immunoSEQ multiplex PCR; TCRdb's table is partial and in-frame only. This table has around 39,000 clones, roughly 82% appearing once. The sample in question was CD4+ or CD8+ T cells sorted from blood, obtained in a trial of the OX40 agonist ivuxolimab. These receptors were obtained from an adult with an advanced solid tumor such as melanoma, head and neck, liver or kidney cancer.

The chain links TRBV10-3 to TRBJ2-1, with a weak D call TRBD1 (6 bases). The V gene lost 2 bases and the J gene lost 6 bases, with 20 bases spanning the gap. The CDR3 is 17 residues long. Germline values: CDR1 ENHRY, CDR2 SYGVKD. The CDR3 nucleotides are TGTGCCATCAGTGAGCCCAGCGCCCAGGGGCGGTTCAATGAGCAGTTCTTC. It translates to CAISEPSAQGRFNEQFF.

This clone was found once. The chain is built from TRBV5-1 and TRBJ1-6; D remains unclear. Trimming cost V 0 bases and J 0 bases, with 7 bases left between them. This CDR3 comprises 16 residues. The germline gives CDR1 SGHRS, CDR2 YFSETQ. CDR3 sequence reads: CASSLDGNSYNSPLHF. CDR3 sequence (DNA): TGCGCCAGCAGCTTGGATGGGAACTCCTATAATTCACCCCTCCACTTT.

The V and J genes are TRBV19 and TRBJ2-1; 13 nucleotides line up with TRBD2. This CDR3 region has 15 residues. Germline trimming cut 5 bases from V and 7 bases from J; bases unmatched to any gene: 5. The germline gives CDR1 LNHDA, CDR2 SQIVND (reference sequence). For the CDR3, the DNA is TGTGCCAGTAGTGCAGGGACTAGCGGGGTAAATGAGCAGTTCTTC. It encodes CASSAGTSGVNEQFF.

The chain employs TRBV2 and TRBJ1-1; D gene uncertain. The CDR3 spans 14 residues. Germline V gene data show CDR1 as SNHLY and CDR2 as FYNNEI. Trimming pared 0 bases from V and 8 bases from J, leaving 13 bases between. The CDR3 reads CASSEAKALREAFF. The CDR3 DNA follows: TGTGCCAGCAGTGAAGCTAAGGCTCTAAGAGAAGCTTTCTTT.

The J gene is TRBJ1-5, the V gene TRBV5-8, with 7 nucleotides matching TRBD1. Trimming cost V 4 bases and J 4 bases; bases outside gene matches: 11. The germline gives CDR1 SGHTS, CDR2 YDEGEE. This CDR3 region has 16 residues. The CDR3 reads CASSGRVKTGNQPQHF. CDR3 DNA: TGTGCCAGCAGCGGGAGGGTCAAGACAGGGAATCAGCCCCAGCATTTT.

The rearrangement joins TRBV6-1 to TRBJ2-2; D gene ambiguous. CDR3 length: 14 amino acids. Germline V lookup: CDR1 MNHNS, CDR2 SASEGT. V was shortened by 8 bases and J by 1 base, with 11 bases between the two germline ends. CDR3 coding DNA: TGTGCCAGCGCTCGCGGAAGGAACACCGGGGAGCTGTTTTTT. Translation: CASARGRNTGELFF.

This clone appeared a single time. CDR3 in amino acids: CASSRGAVGTDTQYF. CDR3 sequence (DNA): TGTGCCAGCAGCCGGGGGGCCGTGGGCACAGATACGCAGTATTTT. The chain couples TRBV7-9 to TRBJ2-3, with D possibly being TRBD2 (7 bases). The CDR3 contains 15 residues. With 5 bases removed from V and 1 base from J, the gap between germline ends came to 13 bases. CDR1 and CDR2 from the germline V gene are SEHNR and FQNEAQ (reference sequence).

This clone was picked up a small number of times. The CDR3 here is CASSAGDTIYF. The CDR3 nucleotides read TGTGCCAGCAGCGCGGGGGACACCATATATTTT. The V gene is TRBV9, the J gene TRBJ1-3; possible D gene TRBD1, 5 bases. Trimming stripped 3 bases from V and 8 bases from J, with 6 bases between. The CDR3 runs to 11 residues. Germline V gene sequence: CDR1 SGDLS, CDR2 YYNGEE.

The rearrangement links TRBV18 to TRBJ1-2, with 7 bases identical to TRBD1. The CDR3 extends over 12 amino acids. Germline-derived CDR1 and CDR2 are KGHSH and LQKENI. V was pared by 3 bases and J by 13 bases, with 8 bases of the junction left unmatched. CDR3 DNA sequence: TGTGCCAGCTCACCCAACGACAGGGCCACCACCTTC. Translating gives CASSPNDRATTF.

The chain employs TRBV11-2 and TRBJ2-5; TRBD2 agrees at 16 bases. The CDR3 has 19 residues. Germline values: CDR1 SGHAT, CDR2 FQNNGV. V shed 0 bases, J shed 2 bases, and the junction held 6 bases outside the gene matches. The CDR3 DNA is TGTGCCAGCAGCTTAGATTCGGGACTAGCGGGGGGGTATCAAGAGACCCAGTACTTC. Translation gives CASSLDSGLAGGYQETQYF.

This clone was detected once. The chain recombines TRBV6-1 with TRBJ1-2, with TRBD1 as a possible D gene (6 bases). The CDR3 contains 14 residues. Trimming shortened V by 5 bases and J by 0 bases, and 10 bases separated the two germline ends. The germline V gene encodes CDR1 MNHNS and CDR2 SASEGT. The CDR3: CASSRQAANYGYTF. CDR3 bases: TGTGCCAGCAGTCGACAGGCCGCTAACTATGGCTACACCTTC.

This clone was detected once. The chain links TRBV9 to TRBJ1-3, with D tentatively TRBD1 (5 bases). Deletions cut 0 bases from V and 0 bases from J, with 13 bases between. The CDR3 contains 17 residues. From germline, CDR1 is SGDLS and CDR2 YYNGEE. The DNA for the CDR3 is TGTGCCAGCAGCGTAGGACAGATCTTACCCTCTGGAAACACCATATATTTT. This gives the protein CASSVGQILPSGNTIYF. Full variable domain (outside the CDR3, taken from reference TRBV9 and TRBJ1-3): DSGVTQTPKHLITATGQRVTLRCSPRSGDLSVYWYQQSLDQGLQFLIQYYNGEERAKGNILERFSAQQFPDLHSELNLSSLELGDSALYFCASSVGQILPSGNTIYFGEGSWLTVV.

This sequence joins TRBV7-9 and TRBJ1-1; the match to TRBD1 covers 8 bases. With 4 bases clipped from V and 10 bases from J, the junction kept 8 bases outside the gene matches. CDR3 length: 13 amino acids. From germline, CDR1 is SEHNR and CDR2 FQNEAQ (reference sequence). CDR3 protein: CASSSGTGLGAFF. In DNA form, the CDR3 reads TGTGCCAGCAGCTCGGGGACAGGTTTGGGAGCTTTCTTT.

The chain has TRBV27 and TRBJ1-1, with D possibly being TRBD1 (6 bases). The CDR3 runs to 14 residues. Trimming stripped 5 bases from V and 5 bases from J, with 15 bases between. Germline V gives CDR1 MNHEY, CDR2 SMNVEV (reference sequence). CDR3 region: CASSAPGAFTEAFF. The DNA of the CDR3 is TGTGCCAGCAGTGCCCCGGGGGCTTTTACTGAAGCTTTCTTT.

This clone was counted a few times. CDR3 in DNA: TGCGCCAGCAGCCAAGGGCAAAATAACTATGGCTACACCTTC. It encodes CASSQGQNNYGYTF. The rearrangement links TRBV4-1 to TRBJ1-2; no clear D. CDR1 is MGHRA, CDR2 YSYEKL, per germline. The V end was cut by 1 base, the J end by 1 base, with 7 bases between. The CDR3 has 14 amino acids.

This chain joins TRBV25-1 and TRBJ2-1; the match to TRBD1 covers 7 bases. Looked up from germline, CDR1 is MGHDK and CDR2 is SYGVNS. V lost 1 base, J lost 0 bases, and 0 bases stayed unmatched. CDR3 length: 15 residues. Here the CDR3 reads CASSESGGSYNEQFF. Written as DNA, the CDR3 is TGTGCCAGCAGTGAATCAGGGGGCTCCTACAATGAGCAGTTCTTC.

This rearrangement joins TRBV6-1 to TRBJ1-3, with D unresolved. CDR1 MNHNS and CDR2 SASEGT come from the germline V gene. Deletions cut 1 base from V and 4 bases from J, with 17 bases between. The CDR3 has 17 amino acids. The CDR3 reads CASSEVLYATEGNTIYF. DNA of the CDR3: TGTGCCAGCAGTGAAGTTCTTTATGCGACCGAAGGAAACACCATATATTTT.

The chain couples TRBV18 to TRBJ1-1; no clear D gene. The germline CDR1 and CDR2 sequences are KGHSH and LQKENI. V gave up 3 bases and J gave up 3 bases, with 5 bases separating them. There are 12 residues in the CDR3. The CDR3 region is CASSPDYTEAFF. The CDR3 DNA reads as TGTGCCAGCTCACCCGACTACACTGAAGCTTTCTTT.

V and J are TRBV7-9 and TRBJ1-1; D is undetermined. The CDR3 has 15 amino acids. Germline values: CDR1 SEHNR, CDR2 FQNEAQ (reference sequence). V was cut by 4 bases and J by 2 bases, with 14 bases left in between. CDR3 nucleotide sequence: TGTGCCAGCAGCTCGCGATTGGGCCCAAACACTGAAGCTTTCTTT. Translating it yields CASSSRLGPNTEAFF.

This chain links TRBV9 with TRBJ1-6; TRBD1 matches at 9 bases. The germline gives CDR1 SGDLS, CDR2 YYNGEE. The CDR3 has 15 amino acids. V lost 4 bases to trimming and J lost 8 bases; unmatched junction nucleotides: 7. CDR3 DNA sequence: TGTGCCAGCAGCCCGCACCGGACAGGGGATTCACCCCTCCACTTT. This sequence encodes CASSPHRTGDSPLHF.

CDR3 coding DNA: TGTGCCAGCAGCGTAGCTCAAGGGGATTCACCCCTCCACTTT. Its protein product is CASSVAQGDSPLHF. The chain employs TRBV9 and TRBJ1-6, with a tentative D call TRBD1 (5 bases). The CDR3 totals 14 residues. Trimming removed 0 bases at V and 8 bases at J, with 9 bases between. The V gene's germline CDR1 is SGDLS and CDR2 YYNGEE. Together with reference TRBV9 and TRBJ1-6, the CDR3 gives the full variable domain: DSGVTQTPKHLITATGQRVTLRCSPRSGDLSVYWYQQSLDQGLQFLIQYYNGEERAKGNILERFSAQQFPDLHSELNLSSLELGDSALYFCASSVAQGDSPLHFGNGTRLTVT.

This chain links TRBV6-5 with TRBJ1-1; D remains unclear. This CDR3 spans 13 amino acids. V was clipped by 7 bases and J by 3 bases, with 12 bases between them. Germline V gene sequence: CDR1 MNHEY, CDR2 SVGAGI. This chain's CDR3 is CASTPEIHTEAFF. The CDR3 DNA reads as TGTGCCAGCACCCCGGAAATCCACACTGAAGCTTTCTTT.

The chain combines TRBV6-5 with TRBJ1-6; the D gene is possibly TRBD1 (5 bases). Trimming pared 1 base from V and 7 bases from J, leaving 14 bases between. Germline V gene data show CDR1 as MNHEY and CDR2 as SVGAGI. The length of the CDR3 is 16 residues. CDR3 in amino acids: CASSYFQSGRNSPLHF. The CDR3 DNA reads as TGTGCCAGCAGTTACTTTCAATCGGGGCGGAATTCACCCCTCCACTTT.

This chain links TRBV18 with TRBJ2-7; 7 bases fit TRBD1. Germline CDR1 KGHSH, CDR2 LQKENI. There are 13 residues in the CDR3. The trim removed 8 bases at V and 2 bases at J, leaving 6 bases unmatched. This CDR3 is CASKEGATYEQYF. The DNA of the CDR3 is TGTGCCAGCAAAGAGGGGGCTACCTACGAGCAGTACTTC.

This chain uses TRBV5-8 with TRBJ1-5; TRBD1 agrees at 9 bases. J was trimmed by 7 bases and V by 5 bases; bases with no gene match: 4. In germline, CDR1 is SGHTS, CDR2 YDEGEE. This CDR3 is 13 amino acids long. CDR3 protein: CASRVTGGQPQHF. The CDR3 DNA sequence: TGTGCCAGCAGAGTGACAGGGGGGCAGCCCCAGCATTTT.